This entry lists 23 T cell receptor beta chains sequenced from one sample in a study of PD-1 blockade in mismatch repair-deficient tumors. Data came from immunoSEQ multiplex PCR; TCRdb stores just in-frame clones and leaves some out. The table has some 84,000 clones, about 85% seen once. The material was peripheral blood, obtained 12 weeks after starting pembrolizumab. Receptors originate from an adult with mismatch repair-deficient cancer.

The chain links TRBV5-4 to TRBJ2-3; the match to TRBD2 covers 11 bases. This CDR3 is built from 14 residues. CDR1 is SGHNT, CDR2 YYREEE, per germline (reference sequence). V was pared by 3 bases and J by 5 bases, with 2 bases of the junction left unmatched. The CDR3 bases are TGTGCCAGCAGCTCCGGACTAGCGGGAGATACGCAGTATTTT. Protein sequence: CASSSGLAGDTQYF.

This clone has only a few counts. The rearrangement links TRBV19 to TRBJ2-1; TRBD1 aligns across 7 bases. The V gene end was trimmed by 8 bases and the J gene end by 4 bases; junction bases not matched to a gene: 8. The CDR3 sequence is 14 residues long. CDR1 is LNHDA and CDR2 is SQIVND in the germline V gene (reference sequence). The CDR3 nucleotides are TGTGCCAGTGGAGAACAGGGGTATTACAATGAGCAGTTCTTC. It is translated as CASGEQGYYNEQFF.

J is TRBJ1-4 and V is TRBV11-2; D gene ambiguous. The CDR3 loop spans 12 amino acids. The ends were cut back, 2 bases at V and 5 bases at J, with 3 bases in the middle. Looked up from germline, CDR1 is SGHAT and CDR2 is FQNNGV. The CDR3 nucleotides are TGTGCCAGCAGCTTATTGAATGAAAAACTGTTTTTT. Its translation is CASSLLNEKLFF.

The gene calls are TRBV4-2 and TRBJ2-5, with TRBD2 matching over 14 bases. J was trimmed by 4 bases and V by 4 bases; bases with no gene match: 8. The CDR3 totals 17 residues. Germline V gene lookup returns CDR1 LGHNA and CDR2 YNFKEQ. This CDR3 reads CASSPSGTSGSPETQYF. In DNA form, the CDR3 reads TGTGCCAGCAGCCCCTCTGGGACTAGCGGGAGCCCAGAGACCCAGTACTTC.

The rearrangement links TRBV9 to TRBJ2-1; 7 bases line up with TRBD2. With 3 bases clipped from V and 0 bases from J, the junction kept 6 bases outside the gene matches. This CDR3 region has 16 residues. The germline V gene encodes CDR1 SGDLS and CDR2 YYNGEE. Here the CDR3 reads CASSELGLRSYNEQFF. The CDR3 DNA sequence: TGTGCCAGCAGCGAATTGGGACTACGCTCCTACAATGAGCAGTTCTTC.

This sequence joins TRBV6-1 and TRBJ2-2; unclear D gene. Germline V gene data show CDR1 as MNHNS and CDR2 as SASEGT. CDR3 size: 14 residues. With 3 bases removed from V and 7 bases from J, the gap between germline ends came to 12 bases. The CDR3 sequence: CASSDRWGSGELFF. CDR3 bases: TGTGCCAGCAGTGATAGGTGGGGTAGCGGGGAGCTGTTTTTT.

This clone was detected a few times. The genes are TRBV7-8 and TRBJ2-5, with a possible D match to TRBD2 (5 bases). Germline assignment: CDR1 SGHVS and CDR2 FQNEAQ. The CDR3 is 14 residues long. V gave up 4 bases and J gave up 5 bases, with 14 bases separating them. CDR3 coding DNA: TGTGCCAGCAGCTGGGCTCGGGGAAAGGAGACCCAGTACTTC. Residues: CASSWARGKETQYF. Supplemented by reference TRBV7-8 and TRBJ2-5, the full variable domain reads GAGVSQSPRYKVAKRGQDVALRCDPISGHVSLFWYQQALGQGPEFLTYFQNEAQLDKSGLPSDRFFAERPEGSVSTLKIQRTQQEDSAVYLCASSWARGKETQYFGPGTRLLVL.

This sequence joins TRBV6-1 and TRBJ2-5, with D perhaps matching TRBD1 (6 bases). Trimming pared 11 bases from V and 4 bases from J, leaving 11 bases between. Germline loops: CDR1 MNHNS, CDR2 SASEGT. The CDR3 length is 11 residues. The CDR3 region has the DNA TGTGCCGGGGGCACTTCAGAGACCCAGTACTTC. Its protein product is CAGGTSETQYF.

This clone came up a few times. The chain has TRBV5-1 and TRBJ1-2; D gene unclear. Germline V gives CDR1 SGHRS, CDR2 YFSETQ. Trimming cost V 0 bases and J 3 bases, with 9 bases left between them. CDR3 length equals 14 residues. The CDR3 nucleotides read TGCGCCAGCAGCTTGGGGTCGGGAGACTATGGCTACACCTTC. It specifies CASSLGSGDYGYTF.

The CDR3 region is CASSLGQGSNTEAFF. CDR3 DNA sequence: TGCGCCAGCAGCCTGGGCCAGGGATCGAACACTGAAGCTTTCTTT. This chain uses TRBV5-1 with TRBJ1-1; TRBD1 is a possible D gene (5 bases). The CDR3 covers 15 residues. Trimming stripped 4 bases from V and 1 base from J, with 14 bases between. The germline CDR1 and CDR2 sequences are SGHRS and YFSETQ. The full variable domain, completed using reference TRBV5-1 and TRBJ1-1, is KAGVTQTPRYLIKTRGQQVTLSCSPISGHRSVSWYQQTPGQGLQFLFEYFSETQRNKGNFPGRFSGRQFSNSRSEMNVSTLELGDSALYLCASSLGQGSNTEAFFGQGTRLTVV.

The V call is TRBV7-3, the J call TRBJ1-2; maybe TRBD1 (6 bases). Germline values: CDR1 SGHTA, CDR2 FQGTGA. CDR3 length: 12 amino acids. V gave up 5 bases and J gave up 6 bases, with 10 bases separating them. The CDR3 spells CASSTGTNGYTF. The CDR3 coding sequence is TGTGCCAGCAGCACAGGGACAAATGGCTACACCTTC.

The rearrangement links TRBV19 to TRBJ2-7; tentative D call: TRBD1 (6 bases). Germline lookup yields CDR1 LNHDA and CDR2 SQIVND (reference sequence). V shed 3 bases and J shed 0 bases, with 24 bases lying between them. This CDR3 comprises 19 residues. The CDR3 loop reads CASSISVGFGGRFSYEQYF. The CDR3 DNA is TGTGCCAGTAGTATTTCGGTTGGGTTTGGGGGCCGGTTCTCCTACGAGCAGTACTTC. Full variable domain (outside the CDR3, taken from reference TRBV19 and TRBJ2-7): DGGITQSPKYLFRKEGQNVTLSCEQNLNHDAMYWYRQDPGQGLRLIYYSQIVNDFQKGDIAEGYSVSREKKESFPLTVTSAQKNPTAFYLCASSISVGFGGRFSYEQYFGPGTRLTVT.

This chain uses TRBV11-2 with TRBJ2-2, with 8 bases lining up with TRBD2. V lost 3 bases and J lost 4; bases outside the gene matches: 10. Germline CDR1 reads SGHAT; CDR2 reads FQNNGV. The CDR3 has 17 amino acids. The DNA for the CDR3 is TGTGCCAGCAGCTTGGGGCTAGCGGGTGCGGGCACCGGGGAGCTGTTTTTT. This codes for CASSLGLAGAGTGELFF.

The CDR3 loop reads CASSVGTPSRNNEQFF. CDR3 coding DNA: TGTGCCAGCAGCGTAGGAACGCCTAGCAGGAACAATGAGCAGTTCTTC. This chain connects TRBV9 to TRBJ2-1; possible D gene TRBD2, 5 bases. V was cut by 0 bases and J by 5 bases, with 15 bases left in between. The germline gives CDR1 SGDLS, CDR2 YYNGEE. CDR3 size: 16 residues.

This rearrangement joins TRBV25-1 to TRBJ2-1; D is undetermined. The V end lost 5 bases, the J end lost 4 bases, and 12 bases lay between the germline ends. Germline-derived CDR1 and CDR2 are MGHDK and SYGVNS. The CDR3 sequence is 14 residues long. Here the CDR3 DNA reads TGTGCCAGCAGTCCCCGGACGGATTACAATGAGCAGTTCTTC. Protein: CASSPRTDYNEQFF.

The chain has TRBV7-9 and TRBJ1-3; unclear D gene. The CDR3 contains 16 residues. V was shortened by 5 bases and J by 0 bases, with 14 bases between the two germline ends. The germline CDR1 and CDR2 sequences are SEHNR and FQNEAQ (reference sequence). CDR3 bases: TGTGCCAGCAGCACATTACAGCAAACCTCTGGAAACACCATATATTTT. Translated, it gives CASSTLQQTSGNTIYF. Using reference TRBV7-9 and TRBJ1-3 for the parts outside the CDR3, the full variable domain is DTGVSQNPRHKITKRGQNVTFRCDPISEHNRLYWYRQTLGQGPEFLTYFQNEAQLEKSRLLSDRFSAERPKGSFSTLEIQRTEQGDSAMYLCASSTLQQTSGNTIYFGEGSWLTVV.

The rearrangement joins TRBV4-2 to TRBJ2-1; a possible D gene is TRBD1 (6 bases). Trimming pared 6 bases from V and 5 bases from J, leaving 17 bases between. CDR3 length equals 15 residues. Germline CDR1 LGHNA, CDR2 YNFKEQ. The CDR3 nucleotides read TGTGCCAGCAGGACCCGAACTGCAGGGGACAATGAGCAGTTCTTC. Amino acids: CASRTRTAGDNEQFF.

The CDR3 is CSVQETGRGRYGYTF. CDR3 DNA sequence: TGCAGCGTACAAGAGACAGGGAGGGGAAGGTATGGCTACACCTTC. V usage is TRBV29-1 and J usage is TRBJ1-2, with 7 bases lining up with TRBD1. Germline trimming cut 6 bases from V and 5 bases from J; bases unmatched to any gene: 15. The CDR3 is made up of 15 amino acids. From germline, CDR1 is SQVTM and CDR2 ANQGSEA.

The V call is TRBV25-1, the J call TRBJ2-7; no clear D gene. The CDR3 has 13 amino acids. Per the germline V gene, CDR1 is MGHDK and CDR2 is SYGVNS. V was trimmed by 1 base and J by 0 bases, leaving 4 bases between them. In DNA, the CDR3 is TGTGCCAGCAGTGAATGGGCCTCCTACGAGCAGTACTTC. It yields the protein CASSEWASYEQYF.

This clone was observed a few times. The chain combines TRBV2 with TRBJ1-1; D is unclear. The CDR3 has 13 residues. V lost 7 bases to trimming and J lost 6 bases, with 15 bases between them. Germline loops: CDR1 SNHLY, CDR2 FYNNEI. The DNA of the CDR3 is TGTGCCAGCACAGTACTCGATGGGGCTGAAGCTTTCTTT. It encodes CASTVLDGAEAFF. The whole variable domain, filled in from reference TRBV2 and TRBJ1-1, reads EPEVTQTPSHQVTQMGQEVILRCVPISNHLYFYWYRQILGQKVEFLVSFYNNEISEKSEIFDDQFSVERPDGSNFTLKIRSTKLEDSAMYFCASTVLDGAEAFFGQGTRLTVV.

This chain joins TRBV9 and TRBJ1-2, with D possibly TRBD1 on 5 matching bases. Germline V lookup: CDR1 SGDLS, CDR2 YYNGEE. V dropped 4 bases and J dropped 8 bases, with 27 bases sitting between them. The CDR3 runs to 17 residues. The CDR3 sequence is CASSLEPDPRGYMGYTF. As DNA, the CDR3 is TGTGCCAGCAGCCTCGAACCGGACCCTAGGGGTTACATGGGCTACACCTTC.

This chain joins TRBV6-5 and TRBJ1-2; D gene ambiguous. The germline V gene encodes CDR1 MNHEY and CDR2 SVGAGI. Trimming stripped 5 bases from V and 6 bases from J, with 7 bases between. The CDR3 covers 11 residues. The CDR3 DNA is TGTGCCAGCAGTCTAATGGATGGCTACACCTTC. Encoded protein: CASSLMDGYTF.

This chain connects TRBV6-5 to TRBJ1-2; no clear D. The V and J ends lost 7 bases and 2 bases respectively, with 14 bases between them. The CDR3 totals 14 residues. Germline V gene sequence: CDR1 MNHEY, CDR2 SVGAGI. The CDR3: CASKSHGENYGYTF. DNA for the CDR3: TGTGCCAGCAAGTCCCACGGGGAGAACTATGGCTACACCTTC.